The source of this TCR beta chain is a study of blood T cell repertoires in COVID-19. At the level of the study: COVID-19 samples collected from the United States, Italy and Spain covered acute and convalescent phases. The analysed material was cDNA or gDNA that came from T cells, B-cell-depleted T cells, or PBMCs.

Trimming removed 8 bases at V and 5 bases at J, with 8 bases between. This CDR3 spans 11 amino acids. Per the germline V gene, CDR1 is ENHRY and CDR2 is SYGVKD. This clone has just a few counts. Under the authors' procedure: How many nucleated cells were present was estimated from reference gene primer amplification. The protocol was immunoSEQ multiplex PCR, while the TCRdb copy is restricted to in-frame clones and leaves out a portion. V and J calls and clone size follow that table, whereas D and trimming were derived from the DNA. The profile shows 15,000 to 20,000 clones, around 73% of them singletons.

V and J are TRBV10-3 and TRBJ2-3; TRBD2 might be the D (5 bases). The sample was peripheral blood. This clonotype was obtained from a man between 60 and 70 years old with active or convalescent COVID-19. CDR3 residues: CAIVAGDTQYF. CDR3 nucleotides: TGTGCCATCGTCGCGGGAGATACGCAGTATTTT.